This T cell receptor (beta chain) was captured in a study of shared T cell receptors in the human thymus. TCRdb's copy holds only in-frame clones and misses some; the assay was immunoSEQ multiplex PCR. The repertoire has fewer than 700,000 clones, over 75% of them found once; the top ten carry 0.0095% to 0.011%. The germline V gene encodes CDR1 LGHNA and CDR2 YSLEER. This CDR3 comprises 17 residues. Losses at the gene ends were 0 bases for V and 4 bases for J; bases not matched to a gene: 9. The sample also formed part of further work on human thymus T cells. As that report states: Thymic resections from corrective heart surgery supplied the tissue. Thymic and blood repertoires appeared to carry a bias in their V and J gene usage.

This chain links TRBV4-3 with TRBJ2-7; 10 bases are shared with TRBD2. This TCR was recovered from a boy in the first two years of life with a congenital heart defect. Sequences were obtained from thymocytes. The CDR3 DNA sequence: TGCGCCAGCAGCCAAGAAGGAGAGCGGGAGGGCCTTTACGAGCAGTACTTC. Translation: CASSQEGEREGLYEQYF.